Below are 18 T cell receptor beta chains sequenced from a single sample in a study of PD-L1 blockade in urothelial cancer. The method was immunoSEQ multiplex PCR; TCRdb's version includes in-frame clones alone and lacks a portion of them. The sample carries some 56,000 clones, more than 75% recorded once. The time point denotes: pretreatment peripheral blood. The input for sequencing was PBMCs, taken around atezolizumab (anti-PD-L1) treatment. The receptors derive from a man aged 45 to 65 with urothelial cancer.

The CDR3 coding sequence is TGTGCCAGCTCACCATCTAGCGGGGGGCCGTCCGTTTACAATGAGCAGTTCTTC. Its translation: CASSPSSGGPSVYNEQFF. This rearrangement joins TRBV18 to TRBJ2-1; 11 bases agree with TRBD2. The junction had 10 bases not matched to a gene; V was cut back by 2 bases and J by 4 bases. This CDR3 contains 18 residues. Germline CDR1 KGHSH, CDR2 LQKENI.

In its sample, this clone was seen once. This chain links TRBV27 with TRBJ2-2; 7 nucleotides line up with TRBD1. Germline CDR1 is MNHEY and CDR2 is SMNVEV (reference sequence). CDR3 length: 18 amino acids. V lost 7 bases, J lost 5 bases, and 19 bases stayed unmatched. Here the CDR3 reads CASMGPGTARDLTGELFF. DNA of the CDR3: TGTGCCAGCATGGGACCGGGGACAGCCCGAGATCTAACCGGGGAGCTGTTTTTT.

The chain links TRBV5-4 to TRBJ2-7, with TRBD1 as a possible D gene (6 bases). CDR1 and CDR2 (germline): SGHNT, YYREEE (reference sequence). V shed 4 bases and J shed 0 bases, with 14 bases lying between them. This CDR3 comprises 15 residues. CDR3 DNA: TGTGCCAGCAGCGTGACAGGTCTTCGCTCCTACGAGCAGTACTTC. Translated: CASSVTGLRSYEQYF.

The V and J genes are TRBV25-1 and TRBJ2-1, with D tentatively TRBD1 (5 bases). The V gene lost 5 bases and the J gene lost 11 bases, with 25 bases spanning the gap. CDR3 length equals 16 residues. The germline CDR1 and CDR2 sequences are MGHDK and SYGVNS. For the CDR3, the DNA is TGTGCCAGCAGTTTCCGTACACTCAAACAGGCCCCGAAGCAGTTCTTC. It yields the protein CASSFRTLKQAPKQFF.

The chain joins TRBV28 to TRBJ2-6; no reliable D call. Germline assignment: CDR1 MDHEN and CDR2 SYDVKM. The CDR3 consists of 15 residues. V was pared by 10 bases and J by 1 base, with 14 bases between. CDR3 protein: CATERSRSGANVLTF. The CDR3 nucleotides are TGTGCCACCGAAAGGTCCAGGTCTGGGGCCAACGTCCTGACTTTC.

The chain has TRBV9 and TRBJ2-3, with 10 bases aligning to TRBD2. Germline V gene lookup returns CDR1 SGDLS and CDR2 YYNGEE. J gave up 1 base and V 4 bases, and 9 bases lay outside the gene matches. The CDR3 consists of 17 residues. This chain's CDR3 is CASSILAGGLGTDTQYF. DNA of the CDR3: TGTGCCAGCAGCATTTTAGCGGGGGGCCTTGGCACAGATACGCAGTATTTT.

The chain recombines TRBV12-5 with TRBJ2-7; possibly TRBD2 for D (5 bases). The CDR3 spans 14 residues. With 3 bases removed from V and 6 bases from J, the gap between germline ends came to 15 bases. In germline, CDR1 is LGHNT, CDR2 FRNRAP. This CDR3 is CASGFSPGMGEQYF. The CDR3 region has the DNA TGTGCTAGTGGTTTTTCCCCCGGGATGGGCGAGCAGTACTTC.

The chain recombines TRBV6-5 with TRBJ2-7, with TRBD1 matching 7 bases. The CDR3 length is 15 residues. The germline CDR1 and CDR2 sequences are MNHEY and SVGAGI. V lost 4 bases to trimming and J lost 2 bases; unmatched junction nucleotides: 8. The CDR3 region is CASSSPKGAAYEQYF. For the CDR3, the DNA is TGTGCCAGCAGTTCTCCAAAGGGGGCAGCCTACGAGCAGTACTTC.

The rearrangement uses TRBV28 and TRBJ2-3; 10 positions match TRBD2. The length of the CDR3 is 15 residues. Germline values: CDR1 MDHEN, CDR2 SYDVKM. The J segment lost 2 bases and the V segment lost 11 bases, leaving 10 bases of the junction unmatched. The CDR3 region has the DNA TGTGCCTCTACCCGCGGACTAGCGGACACAGATACGCAGTATTTT. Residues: CASTRGLADTDTQYF.

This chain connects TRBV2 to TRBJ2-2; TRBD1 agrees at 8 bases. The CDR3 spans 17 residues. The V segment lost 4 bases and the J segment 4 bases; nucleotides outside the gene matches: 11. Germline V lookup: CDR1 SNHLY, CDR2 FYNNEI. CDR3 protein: CASSVRTGRAVTGELFF. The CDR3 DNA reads TGTGCCAGCAGTGTGAGGACAGGGCGTGCGGTCACCGGGGAGCTGTTTTTT. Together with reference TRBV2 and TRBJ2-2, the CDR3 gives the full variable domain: EPEVTQTPSHQVTQMGQEVILRCVPISNHLYFYWYRQILGQKVEFLVSFYNNEISEKSEIFDDQFSVERPDGSNFTLKIRSTKLEDSAMYFCASSVRTGRAVTGELFFGEGSRLTVL.

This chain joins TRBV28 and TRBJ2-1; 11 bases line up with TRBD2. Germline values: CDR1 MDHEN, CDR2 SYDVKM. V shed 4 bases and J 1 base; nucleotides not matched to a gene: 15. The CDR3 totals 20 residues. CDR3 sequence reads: CASSSTLLAGAGISYNEQFF. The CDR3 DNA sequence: TGTGCCAGCAGTTCGACATTACTAGCGGGAGCCGGTATATCCTACAATGAGCAGTTCTTC. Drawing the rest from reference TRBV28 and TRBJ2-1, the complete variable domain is DVKVTQSSRYLVKRTGEKVFLECVQDMDHENMFWYRQDPGLGLRLIYFSYDVKMKEKGDIPEGYSVSREKKERFSLILESASTNQTSMYLCASSSTLLAGAGISYNEQFFGPGTRLTVL.

The CDR3 region is CASRSGMGYNQPQHF. The CDR3 coding sequence is TGTGCCAGTAGGAGCGGGATGGGGTACAATCAGCCCCAGCATTTT. The chain combines TRBV19 with TRBJ1-5; D is unresolved. This CDR3 contains 15 residues. The germline V gene has CDR1 LNHDA and CDR2 SQIVND (reference sequence). With 6 bases removed from V and 3 bases from J, the gap between germline ends came to 15 bases.

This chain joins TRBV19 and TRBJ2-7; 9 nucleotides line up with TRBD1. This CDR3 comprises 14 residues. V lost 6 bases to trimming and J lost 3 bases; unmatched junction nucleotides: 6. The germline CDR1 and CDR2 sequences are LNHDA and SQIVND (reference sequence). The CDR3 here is CASSYGTGFYEQYF. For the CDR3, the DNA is TGTGCCAGTAGCTACGGGACAGGGTTCTACGAGCAGTACTTC.

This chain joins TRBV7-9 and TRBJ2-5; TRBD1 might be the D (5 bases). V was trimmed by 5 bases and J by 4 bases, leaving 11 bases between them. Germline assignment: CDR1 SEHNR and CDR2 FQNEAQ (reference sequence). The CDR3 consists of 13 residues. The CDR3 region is CASSRLGAETQYF. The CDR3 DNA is TGTGCCAGCAGCCGCTTAGGGGCAGAGACCCAGTACTTC.

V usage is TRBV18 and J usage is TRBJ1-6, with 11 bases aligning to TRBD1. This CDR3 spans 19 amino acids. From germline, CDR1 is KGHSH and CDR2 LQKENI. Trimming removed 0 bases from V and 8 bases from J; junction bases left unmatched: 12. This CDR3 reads CASSPPRTGGVGDDSPLHF. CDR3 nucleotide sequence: TGTGCCAGCTCACCACCAAGGACAGGGGGCGTTGGTGACGATTCACCCCTCCACTTT.

The CDR3 DNA reads as TGTGCCAGCAGCTTACCCAGGACGGGAAACACCGGGGAGCTGTTTTTT. Residues: CASSLPRTGNTGELFF. The V and J genes are TRBV7-6 and TRBJ2-2, with D possibly being TRBD2 (5 bases). V shed 2 bases and J shed 2 bases, with 12 bases lying between them. Germline values: CDR1 SGHVS, CDR2 FNYEAQ. The CDR3 runs to 16 residues.

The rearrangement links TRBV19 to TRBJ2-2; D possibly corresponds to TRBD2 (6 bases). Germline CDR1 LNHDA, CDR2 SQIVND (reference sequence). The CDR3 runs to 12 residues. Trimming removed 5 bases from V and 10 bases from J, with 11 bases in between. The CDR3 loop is CASSVGREELFF. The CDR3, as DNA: TGTGCCAGTAGTGTAGGGCGGGAGGAGCTGTTTTTT. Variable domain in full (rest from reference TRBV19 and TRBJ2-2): DGGITQSPKYLFRKEGQNVTLSCEQNLNHDAMYWYRQDPGQGLRLIYYSQIVNDFQKGDIAEGYSVSREKKESFPLTVTSAQKNPTAFYLCASSVGREELFFGEGSRLTVL.

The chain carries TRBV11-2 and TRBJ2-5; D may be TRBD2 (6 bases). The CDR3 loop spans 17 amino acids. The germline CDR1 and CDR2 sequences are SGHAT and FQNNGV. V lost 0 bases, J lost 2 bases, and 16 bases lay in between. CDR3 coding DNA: TGTGCCAGCAGCTTAGATCTTTGGGCGCGGGGTCAAGAGACCCAGTACTTC. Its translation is CASSLDLWARGQETQYF.